This TCR beta chain was found in a study of blood T cell repertoires in COVID-19. Study as a whole: Acute and convalescent COVID-19 samples came from the United States, Italy and Spain. The cDNA or gDNA used as material had been derived from T cells, B-cell-depleted T cells, or PBMCs.

Among Cohort 3 donors, those recovered had two negative PCRs, clearance, or symptom resolution. In the source study's methods: Amplification of reference gene primers provided the estimated nucleated cell counts. Produced via immunoSEQ multiplex PCR; TCRdb's table is partial and in-frame only. V and J calls and clone size are those listed in that table; D and trimming were worked out from the DNA. The sample contains under 300,000 clones, 70% to 90% of which appear only once. The sequencing input was PBMCs or T cells enriched from blood (not recorded which). The sequence derives from a woman aged 45-60 years who had recovered from COVID-19.

The CDR3 region has the DNA TGTGCCAGCAGCATGAGACAGTCACCAACTAATGAAAAACTGTTTTTT. Encoded protein: CASSMRQSPTNEKLFF. This chain uses TRBV5-5 with TRBJ1-4, with D possibly TRBD1 on 5 matching bases. Germline CDR1 reads SGHKS; CDR2 reads YYEKEE (reference sequence). This CDR3 has 16 amino acids. The V gene lost 4 bases and the J gene lost 0 bases, with 13 bases spanning the gap.